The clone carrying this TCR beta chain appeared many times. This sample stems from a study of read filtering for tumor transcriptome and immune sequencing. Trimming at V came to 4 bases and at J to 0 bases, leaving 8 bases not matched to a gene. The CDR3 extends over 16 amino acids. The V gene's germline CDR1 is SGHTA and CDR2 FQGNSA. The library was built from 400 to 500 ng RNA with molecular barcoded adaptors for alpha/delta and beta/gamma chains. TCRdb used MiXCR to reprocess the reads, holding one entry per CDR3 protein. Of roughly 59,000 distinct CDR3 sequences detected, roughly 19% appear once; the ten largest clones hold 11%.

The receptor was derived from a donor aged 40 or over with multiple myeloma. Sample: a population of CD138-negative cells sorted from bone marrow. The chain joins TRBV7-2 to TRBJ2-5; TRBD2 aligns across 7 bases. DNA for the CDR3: TGTGCCAGCAGCTCCCGGCAAGCGGGGTACCAAGAGACCCAGTACTTC. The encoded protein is CASSSRQAGYQETQYF.